These T cell receptor beta chains were read from a single sample in a study of post-analysis software for immune sequencing data. TCRdb used MiXCR to reprocess the PCR reads, holding one entry per CDR3 protein. Altogether 650,000 to 900,000 distinct CDR3 sequences are present, 40% to 55% being singletons, with the ten largest covering approximately 4.4%. The specimen sequenced was blood. Source of these receptors: a girl between 5 and 17 years old with multiple sclerosis. Both conserved end residues are part of each CDR3. Each record gives: V gene, J gene, clone size, D gene, CDR3 DNA, CDR3 protein. The D gene is left open where the match is weak. A clone size is listed for some rows: how often the clone was seen (once, few, many), or a class if it is expanded.

v_call: TRBV20-1
j_call: TRBJ1-6
clone_size: few
d_call: TRBD1
cdr3_nt: TGCAGTGCTAGAGATTACACGACAGGGACGACAGATTCACCCCTCCACTTT
cdr3_aa: CSARDYTTGTTDSPLHF

v_call: TRBV4-1
j_call: TRBJ2-5
clone_size: .
d_call: .
cdr3_nt: TGCGCCAGCAGCACCTTTGGGGTCCAAGAGACCCAGTACTTC
cdr3_aa: CASSTFGVQETQYF

v_call: TRBV10-3
j_call: TRBJ1-3
clone_size: .
d_call: TRBD1
cdr3_nt: TGTGCCATCAGTGAGTCGAAGGGGGCTGGTGGAAACACCATATATTTT
cdr3_aa: CAISESKGAGGNTIYF

v_call: TRBV20-1
j_call: TRBJ2-5
clone_size: .
d_call: .
cdr3_nt: TGCAGTGCTAGAGCCGGTGGGGCATTCCAAGAGACCCAGTACTTC
cdr3_aa: CSARAGGAFQETQYF

v_call: TRBV29-1
j_call: TRBJ2-3
clone_size: few
d_call: TRBD2
cdr3_nt: TGCAGCGTTGTAGCGGGAGCCCACCCAGATACGCAGTATTTT
cdr3_aa: CSVVAGAHPDTQYF

v_call: TRBV29-1
j_call: TRBJ2-7
clone_size: few
d_call: .
cdr3_nt: TGCAGCGTTGTTCGACAGTACACCTACGAGCAGTACTTC
cdr3_aa: CSVVRQYTYEQYF

v_call: TRBV5-1
j_call: TRBJ2-3
clone_size: .
d_call: TRBD2
cdr3_nt: TGCGCCAGCAGCTTGGAGGCGGGAGTGGGCACAGATACGCAGTATTTT
cdr3_aa: CASSLEAGVGTDTQYF

v_call: TRBV7-8
j_call: TRBJ1-2
clone_size: .
d_call: TRBD1
cdr3_nt: TGTGCCAGGGACGGGACAGGGGAAAACTATGGCTACACCTTC
cdr3_aa: CARDGTGENYGYTF

v_call: TRBV27
j_call: TRBJ2-4
clone_size: few
d_call: .
cdr3_nt: TGTGCCAGCAGCCCAGACAGAGGCCTTGGAAACATTCAGTACTTC
cdr3_aa: CASSPDRGLGNIQYF

v_call: TRBV20-1
j_call: TRBJ1-2
clone_size: .
d_call: .
cdr3_nt: TGCAGTGCTAGACGAGGGGGAGGCTATGGCTACACCTTC
cdr3_aa: CSARRGGGYGYTF

v_call: TRBV20-1
j_call: TRBJ2-7
clone_size: .
d_call: .
cdr3_nt: TGCAGTGCTATTTCGAATATTATGGACACGGAATACGAGCAGTACTTC
cdr3_aa: CSAISNIMDTEYEQYF

v_call: TRBV20-1
j_call: TRBJ2-1
clone_size: few
d_call: TRBD2
cdr3_nt: TGCAGTGCTGAAGATGGACTAGCGGCACACAATGAGCAGTTCTTC
cdr3_aa: CSAEDGLAAHNEQFF

v_call: TRBV20-1
j_call: TRBJ2-3
clone_size: few
d_call: .
cdr3_nt: TGCAGTGCTAGAGGGGCAGGATCTAGCACAGATACGCAGTATTTT
cdr3_aa: CSARGAGSSTDTQYF

v_call: TRBV20-1
j_call: TRBJ2-1
clone_size: .
d_call: TRBD2
cdr3_nt: TGCAGTCGACTAGCGGGAACCCTCTACAATGAGCAGTTCTTC
cdr3_aa: CSRLAGTLYNEQFF

v_call: TRBV9
j_call: TRBJ1-1
clone_size: few
d_call: .
cdr3_nt: TGTGCCAGCAGCGTGGGCGGCTCATTGAACACTGAAGCTTTCTTT
cdr3_aa: CASSVGGSLNTEAFF

v_call: TRBV20-1
j_call: TRBJ1-2
clone_size: .
d_call: .
cdr3_nt: TGCAGTGCTAGACCAACCGGGCCCTATGGCTACACCTTC
cdr3_aa: CSARPTGPYGYTF

v_call: TRBV12-3/TRBV12-4
j_call: TRBJ1-1
clone_size: .
d_call: .
cdr3_nt: TGTGCCAGCACCAACGGGGGGACTGAAGCTTTCTTT
cdr3_aa: CASTNGGTEAFF

v_call: TRBV28
j_call: TRBJ2-4
clone_size: once
d_call: TRBD1
cdr3_nt: TGTGCCAGCAGGTACAGGGGGGCCGGGGACATTCAGTACTTC
cdr3_aa: CASRYRGAGDIQYF

v_call: TRBV28
j_call: TRBJ2-1
clone_size: .
d_call: TRBD1
cdr3_nt: TGTGCCAGCAGTTATTACGGGACAGGGTACAATGAGCAGTTCTTC
cdr3_aa: CASSYYGTGYNEQFF

v_call: TRBV29-1
j_call: TRBJ1-1
clone_size: .
d_call: .
cdr3_nt: TGCAGCGTAGTGGGGTATCCGGTGAACACTGAAGCTTTCTTT
cdr3_aa: CSVVGYPVNTEAFF

v_call: TRBV12-3/TRBV12-4
j_call: TRBJ2-7
clone_size: .
d_call: TRBD2
cdr3_nt: TGTGCCAGCAGTTTGGTTCGACTAGCGCCTTCCTACGAGCAGTACTTC
cdr3_aa: CASSLVRLAPSYEQYF

v_call: TRBV30
j_call: TRBJ2-7
clone_size: once
d_call: TRBD1
cdr3_nt: TGTGCCTGGAGTCCTGACAGGGGGCGAGACGAGCAGTACTTC
cdr3_aa: CAWSPDRGRDEQYF

v_call: TRBV7-2
j_call: TRBJ2-7
clone_size: .
d_call: .
cdr3_nt: TGTGCCAGCGGCTATGGACTAGGGGGCTCCTACGAGCAGTACTTC
cdr3_aa: CASGYGLGGSYEQYF

v_call: TRBV3-1
j_call: TRBJ2-3
clone_size: .
d_call: TRBD1
cdr3_nt: TGTGCCAGCAGCCGACGACAGGGATACACAGATACGCAGTATTTT
cdr3_aa: CASSRRQGYTDTQYF

v_call: TRBV6-1
j_call: TRBJ2-1
clone_size: few
d_call: .
cdr3_nt: TGTGCCAGCAGTGAGGCCTTAGGGCCCTACAATGAGCAGTTCTTC
cdr3_aa: CASSEALGPYNEQFF

v_call: TRBV12-3/TRBV12-4
j_call: TRBJ2-3
clone_size: few
d_call: TRBD2
cdr3_nt: TGTGCCAGCAGTCTAGCGGGGAGTGTGGATACGCAGTATTTT
cdr3_aa: CASSLAGSVDTQYF

v_call: TRBV29-1
j_call: TRBJ2-5
clone_size: .
d_call: .
cdr3_nt: TGCAGCGTAACAGGGATGGAGGAGACCCAGTACTTC
cdr3_aa: CSVTGMEETQYF

v_call: TRBV5-6
j_call: TRBJ2-1
clone_size: .
d_call: .
cdr3_nt: TGTGCCAGCAGCGCGACTACGGGGGCGCATGAGCAGTTCTTC
cdr3_aa: CASSATTGAHEQFF

v_call: TRBV12-3/TRBV12-4
j_call: TRBJ1-5
clone_size: many
d_call: .
cdr3_nt: TGTGCCAGCAGTTTAGGGGACGGGGGATATATGGGCAATCAGCCCCAGCATTTT
cdr3_aa: CASSLGDGGYMGNQPQHF

v_call: TRBV6-5
j_call: TRBJ2-7
clone_size: .
d_call: TRBD2
cdr3_nt: TGTGCCAGCAGTTCCACTAGCGGAGTGAGACACGAGCAGTACTTC
cdr3_aa: CASSSTSGVRHEQYF

v_call: TRBV3-1
j_call: TRBJ2-7
clone_size: .
d_call: .
cdr3_nt: TGTGCCAGCAGCCAGGGTGCTAAGAGGGAGCAGTACTTC
cdr3_aa: CASSQGAKREQYF

v_call: TRBV28
j_call: TRBJ2-7
clone_size: .
d_call: TRBD1
cdr3_nt: TGTGCCAGCCGCGGACAGGGGAGCAACGAGCAGTACTTC
cdr3_aa: CASRGQGSNEQYF

v_call: TRBV5-5
j_call: TRBJ2-7
clone_size: many
d_call: .
cdr3_nt: TGTGCCAGCAGCTTGGTAGGGGTCGAGCAGTACTTC
cdr3_aa: CASSLVGVEQYF

v_call: TRBV4-2
j_call: TRBJ2-7
clone_size: .
d_call: .
cdr3_nt: TGTGCCAGCAGCCAAGTCGGGCAGGAGACCTACGAGCAGTACTTC
cdr3_aa: CASSQVGQETYEQYF

v_call: TRBV29-1
j_call: TRBJ2-1
clone_size: .
d_call: .
cdr3_nt: TGCAGCGTTGAAGACAGGGGAGGCTACAATGAGCAGTTCTTC
cdr3_aa: CSVEDRGGYNEQFF

v_call: TRBV7-2
j_call: TRBJ2-3
clone_size: .
d_call: .
cdr3_nt: TGTGCCAGCAGCTTATGGGCGGGACGCCAGGCAGATACGCAGTATTTT
cdr3_aa: CASSLWAGRQADTQYF

v_call: TRBV25-1
j_call: TRBJ1-2
clone_size: .
d_call: TRBD1
cdr3_nt: TGTGCCAGCAGTGAATATGCAGGGGGCGTCAGTGGCTACACCTTC
cdr3_aa: CASSEYAGGVSGYTF

v_call: TRBV21-1
j_call: TRBJ1-5
clone_size: .
d_call: .
cdr3_nt: TGCGCCAGCAGCAAAGCGAGGGACAACGATAGCAATCAGCCCCAGCATTTT
cdr3_aa: CASSKARDNDSNQPQHF

v_call: TRBV6-2/TRBV6-3
j_call: TRBJ1-1
clone_size: .
d_call: .
cdr3_nt: TGTGCCAGCAGTTACTCGGGGCCAAGAGTTGAAGCTTTCTTT
cdr3_aa: CASSYSGPRVEAFF

v_call: TRBV12-3/TRBV12-4
j_call: TRBJ1-2
clone_size: .
d_call: .
cdr3_nt: TGTGCCAGCAGTTGGGCTTGGAAAGATGGCTACACCTTC
cdr3_aa: CASSWAWKDGYTF

v_call: TRBV6-5
j_call: TRBJ2-1
clone_size: .
d_call: TRBD2
cdr3_nt: TGTGCCAGCAGTTACGGTCTAGCGGGAGGGTGGAATGAGCAGTTCTTC
cdr3_aa: CASSYGLAGGWNEQFF

v_call: TRBV5-6
j_call: TRBJ2-3
clone_size: .
d_call: .
cdr3_nt: TGTGCCAGCAGCTTGCGTAGGAACCGGGACTCCCAATTTCTGAAGTATTTT
cdr3_aa: CASSLRRNRDSQFLKYF

v_call: TRBV7-6
j_call: TRBJ2-5
clone_size: few
d_call: TRBD2
cdr3_nt: TGTGCCAGCAGCTTAGTGAAAGGGGAGGGAAGCCCTTGGGAGACCCAGTACTTC
cdr3_aa: CASSLVKGEGSPWETQYF

v_call: TRBV7-9
j_call: TRBJ2-7
clone_size: .
d_call: .
cdr3_nt: TGTGCCAGCAGCCCTCGGACCGGGTTTCAATACGAGCAGTACTTC
cdr3_aa: CASSPRTGFQYEQYF

v_call: TRBV13
j_call: TRBJ2-7
clone_size: few
d_call: .
cdr3_nt: TGTGCCAGCAGCTTCTCAAATAGAGGGTCCTACGAGCAGTACTTC
cdr3_aa: CASSFSNRGSYEQYF

v_call: TRBV28
j_call: TRBJ2-1
clone_size: .
d_call: TRBD2
cdr3_nt: TGTGCCATTATAGCGGGGGGCTCCTACAATGAGCAGTTCTTC
cdr3_aa: CAIIAGGSYNEQFF

v_call: TRBV7-2
j_call: TRBJ2-1
clone_size: .
d_call: .
cdr3_nt: TGTGCCGGCAGCCCCATCAGGCCGGGACTGGGCTCCTACAATGAGCAGTTCTTC
cdr3_aa: CAGSPIRPGLGSYNEQFF

v_call: TRBV6-5
j_call: TRBJ2-7
clone_size: .
d_call: .
cdr3_nt: TGTGCCAGCATCGGGTCGGGACACCTAGGCTACGAGCAGTACTTC
cdr3_aa: CASIGSGHLGYEQYF

v_call: TRBV7-9
j_call: TRBJ2-3
clone_size: .
d_call: .
cdr3_nt: TGTGCCAGCAGCATCAGGGAAATCACAGATACGCAGTATTTT
cdr3_aa: CASSIREITDTQYF

v_call: TRBV6-5
j_call: TRBJ1-4
clone_size: once
d_call: .
cdr3_nt: TGTGCCAGCAGACAGATTGGGGAAAAACGGTTTTTT
cdr3_aa: CASRQIGEKRFF

v_call: TRBV29-1
j_call: TRBJ1-2
clone_size: few
d_call: TRBD1
cdr3_nt: TGCAGCGAGGGGGGACAGGGGAACTATGGCTACACCTTC
cdr3_aa: CSEGGQGNYGYTF

v_call: TRBV6-5
j_call: TRBJ2-7
clone_size: .
d_call: TRBD2
cdr3_nt: TGTGCCAGCAGTTACTTCGGCCCGACTAGCGGGCCAAACAATGAGCAGTACTTC
cdr3_aa: CASSYFGPTSGPNNEQYF